The T cell receptor (beta chain) described here comes from a study of glioma-infiltrating T cells after dendritic cell vaccination. Study at large: At biweekly intervals, patients got three intradermal dendritic cell vaccine injections.

The immunoSEQ assay amplified TCRB CDR3 from up to about 2 ug DNA. The primer mix had 60 V beta and 13 J beta primers. Generated by immunoSEQ multiplex PCR, the TCRdb table keeps only in-frame clones and is missing some. The sample yields tens of thousands of clones, more than 75% seen once. Germline-derived CDR1 and CDR2 are MNHEY and SMNVEV (reference sequence). V lost 7 bases, J lost 0 bases, and 19 bases lay in between. The CDR3 sequence is 16 residues long. Points from the study as a whole: TCR clonality showed no direct relationship with survival.

For this clone: The antigen is undetermined.

This chain connects TRBV27 to TRBJ2-7; a possible D gene is TRBD2 (6 bases). This material consisted of blood, taken before dendritic cell vaccination. This clonotype was sampled from a human donor with glioblastoma. The CDR3 DNA reads TGTGCCAGCAATCCAGGAGGGACGGTGAGCTCCTACGAGCAGTACTTC. This translates into CASNPGGTVSSYEQYF.